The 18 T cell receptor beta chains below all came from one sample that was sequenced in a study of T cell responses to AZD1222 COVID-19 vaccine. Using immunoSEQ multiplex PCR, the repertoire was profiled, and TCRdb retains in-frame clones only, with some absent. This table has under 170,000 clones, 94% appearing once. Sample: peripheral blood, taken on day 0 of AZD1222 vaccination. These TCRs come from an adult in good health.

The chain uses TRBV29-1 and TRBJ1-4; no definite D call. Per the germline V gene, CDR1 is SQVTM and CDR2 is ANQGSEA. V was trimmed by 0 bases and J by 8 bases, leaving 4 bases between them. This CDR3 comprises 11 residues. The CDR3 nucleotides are TGCAGCGTTGAAGATGGAGAAAAACTGTTTTTT. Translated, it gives CSVEDGEKLFF.

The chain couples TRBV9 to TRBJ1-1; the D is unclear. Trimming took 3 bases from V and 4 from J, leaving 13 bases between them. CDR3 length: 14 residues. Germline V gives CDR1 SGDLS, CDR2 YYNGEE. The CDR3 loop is CASSARMGGTEAFF. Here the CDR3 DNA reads TGTGCCAGCAGCGCCAGGATGGGTGGCACTGAAGCTTTCTTT.

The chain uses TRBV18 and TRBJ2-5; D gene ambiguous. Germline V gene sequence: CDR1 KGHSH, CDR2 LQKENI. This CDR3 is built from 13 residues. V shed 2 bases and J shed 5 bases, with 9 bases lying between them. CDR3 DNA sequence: TGTGCCAGCTCACCAAGCCACGGGGAGACCCAGTACTTC. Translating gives CASSPSHGETQYF.

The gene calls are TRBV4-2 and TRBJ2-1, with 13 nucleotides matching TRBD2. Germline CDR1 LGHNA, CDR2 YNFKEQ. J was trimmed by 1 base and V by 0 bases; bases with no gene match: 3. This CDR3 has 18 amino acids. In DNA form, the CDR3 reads TGTGCCAGCAGCCAAGATCTACTAGCGGGAGGGTCCTACAATGAGCAGTTCTTC. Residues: CASSQDLLAGGSYNEQFF.

CDR3 in DNA: TGCGCCAGCAGCTTGACCAACAGGGGGCTAGGTGAAGCTTTCTTT. Protein sequence: CASSLTNRGLGEAFF. The chain employs TRBV5-1 and TRBJ1-1, with 9 bases lining up with TRBD1. V lost 1 base to trimming and J lost 7 bases; unmatched junction nucleotides: 8. Per germline, CDR1 SGHRS and CDR2 YFSETQ. The CDR3 covers 15 residues. Supplemented by reference TRBV5-1 and TRBJ1-1, the full variable domain reads KAGVTQTPRYLIKTRGQQVTLSCSPISGHRSVSWYQQTPGQGLQFLFEYFSETQRNKGNFPGRFSGRQFSNSRSEMNVSTLELGDSALYLCASSLTNRGLGEAFFGQGTRLTVV.

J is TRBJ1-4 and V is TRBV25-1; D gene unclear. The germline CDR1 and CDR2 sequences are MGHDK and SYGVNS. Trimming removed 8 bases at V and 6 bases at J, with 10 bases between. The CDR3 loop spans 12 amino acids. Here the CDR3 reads CASGPTYEKLFF. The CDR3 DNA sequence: TGTGCCAGCGGACCCACGTATGAAAAACTGTTTTTT.

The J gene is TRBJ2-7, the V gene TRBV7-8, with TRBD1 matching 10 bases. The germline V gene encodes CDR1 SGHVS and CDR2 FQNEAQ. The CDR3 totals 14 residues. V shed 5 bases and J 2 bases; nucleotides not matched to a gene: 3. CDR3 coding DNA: TGTGCCAGCAGCATAGACAGGGGGCCCTACGAGCAGTACGTC. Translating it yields CASSIDRGPYEQYV.

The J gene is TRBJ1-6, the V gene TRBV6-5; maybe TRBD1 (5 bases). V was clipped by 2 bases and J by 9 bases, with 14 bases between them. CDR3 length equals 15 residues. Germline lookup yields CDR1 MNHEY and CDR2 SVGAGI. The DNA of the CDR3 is TGTGCCAGCAGTTACCAGCAGGGTTTAGGTTCACCCCTCCACTTT. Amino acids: CASSYQQGLGSPLHF.

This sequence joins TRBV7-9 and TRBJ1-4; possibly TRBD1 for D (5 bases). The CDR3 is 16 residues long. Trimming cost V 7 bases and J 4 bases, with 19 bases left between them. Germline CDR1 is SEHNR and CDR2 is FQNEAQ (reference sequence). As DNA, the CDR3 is TGTGCCAGCAACTCCCCCGGGGGTGGTGGTAATGAAAAACTGTTTTTT. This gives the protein CASNSPGGGGNEKLFF.

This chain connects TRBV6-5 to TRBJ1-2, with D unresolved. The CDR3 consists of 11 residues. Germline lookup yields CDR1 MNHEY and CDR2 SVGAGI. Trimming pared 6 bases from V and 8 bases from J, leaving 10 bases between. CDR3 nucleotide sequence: TGTGCCAGCAGCCCCAGGACCGGCTACACCTTC. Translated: CASSPRTGYTF.

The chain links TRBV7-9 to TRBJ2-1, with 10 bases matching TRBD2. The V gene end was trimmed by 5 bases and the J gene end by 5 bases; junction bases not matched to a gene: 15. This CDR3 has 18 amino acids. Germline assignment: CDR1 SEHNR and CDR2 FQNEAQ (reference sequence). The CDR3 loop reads CASSTRHQREGVDNEQFF. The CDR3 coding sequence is TGTGCCAGCAGCACCCGCCACCAGCGGGAGGGGGTGGACAATGAGCAGTTCTTC.

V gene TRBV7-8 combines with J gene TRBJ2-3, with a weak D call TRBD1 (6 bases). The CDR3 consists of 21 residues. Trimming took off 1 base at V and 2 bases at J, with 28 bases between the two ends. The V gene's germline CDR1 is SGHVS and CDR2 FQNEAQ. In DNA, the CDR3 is TGTGCCAGCAGCTTAGAACTAGTACCAACATCAGGGGATCCCCCCACAGATACGCAGTATTTT. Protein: CASSLELVPTSGDPPTDTQYF. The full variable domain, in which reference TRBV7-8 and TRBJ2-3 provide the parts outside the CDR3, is GAGVSQSPRYKVAKRGQDVALRCDPISGHVSLFWYQQALGQGPEFLTYFQNEAQLDKSGLPSDRFFAERPEGSVSTLKIQRTQQEDSAVYLCASSLELVPTSGDPPTDTQYFGPGTRLTVL.

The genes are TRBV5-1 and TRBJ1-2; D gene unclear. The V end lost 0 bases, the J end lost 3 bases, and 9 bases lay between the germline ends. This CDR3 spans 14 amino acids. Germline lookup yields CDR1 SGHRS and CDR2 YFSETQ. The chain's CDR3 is CASSLAGLDYGYTF. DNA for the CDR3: TGCGCCAGCAGCTTGGCCGGACTAGACTATGGCTACACCTTC.

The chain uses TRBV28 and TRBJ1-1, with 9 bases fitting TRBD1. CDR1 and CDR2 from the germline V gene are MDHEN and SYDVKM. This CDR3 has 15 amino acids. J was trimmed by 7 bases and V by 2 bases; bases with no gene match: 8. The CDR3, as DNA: TGTGCCAGCAGTTTAACCGGGACAGGGCAGGATGAAGCTTTCTTT. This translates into CASSLTGTGQDEAFF. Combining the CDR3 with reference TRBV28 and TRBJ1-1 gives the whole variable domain DVKVTQSSRYLVKRTGEKVFLECVQDMDHENMFWYRQDPGLGLRLIYFSYDVKMKEKGDIPEGYSVSREKKERFSLILESASTNQTSMYLCASSLTGTGQDEAFFGQGTRLTVV.

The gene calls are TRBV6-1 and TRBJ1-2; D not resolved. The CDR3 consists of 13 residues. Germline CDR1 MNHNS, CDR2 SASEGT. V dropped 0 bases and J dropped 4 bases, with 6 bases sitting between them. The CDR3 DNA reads TGTGCCAGCAGTGAAGCTTGGGGCTATGGCTACACCTTC. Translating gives CASSEAWGYGYTF.

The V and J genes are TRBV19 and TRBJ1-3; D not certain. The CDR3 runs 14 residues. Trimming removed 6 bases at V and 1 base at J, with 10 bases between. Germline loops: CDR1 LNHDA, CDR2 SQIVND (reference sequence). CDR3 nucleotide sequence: TGTGCCAGTAGGCGATTGGGGTCTGGAAACACCATATATTTT. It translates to CASRRLGSGNTIYF.

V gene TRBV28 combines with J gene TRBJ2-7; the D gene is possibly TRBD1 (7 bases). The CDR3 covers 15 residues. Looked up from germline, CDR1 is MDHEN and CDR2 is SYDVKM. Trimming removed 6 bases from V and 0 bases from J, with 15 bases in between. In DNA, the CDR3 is TGTGCCAGCAGCCACCGACAGGGACTCTCCTACGAGCAGTACGTC. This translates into CASSHRQGLSYEQYV.

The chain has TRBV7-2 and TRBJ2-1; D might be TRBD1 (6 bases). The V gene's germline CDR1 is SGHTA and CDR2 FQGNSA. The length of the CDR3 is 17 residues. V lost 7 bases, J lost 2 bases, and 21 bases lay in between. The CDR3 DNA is TGTGCCAGCAAATTCCGGTCGGGCAGGGGTCCCTACAATGAGCAGTTCTTC. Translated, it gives CASKFRSGRGPYNEQFF.